Presented here are 27 T cell receptor beta chains from one specimen sequenced in a study of blood T cell repertoires in COVID-19. Measured with immunoSEQ multiplex PCR; TCRdb has only the in-frame clones, and not every one. The repertoire holds roughly 140,000 clones, with 81% as singletons. The sample consisted of peripheral blood. These TCRs come from a human donor with acute or convalescent COVID-19. The donor label of this sample is uncertain.

This clone was seen more than once but under ten times. The chain joins TRBV10-2 to TRBJ2-1; 8 nucleotides line up with TRBD1. Germline-derived CDR1 and CDR2 are WSHSY and SAAADI. V was pared by 1 base and J by 2 bases, with 4 bases of the junction left unmatched. This CDR3 region has 16 residues. The CDR3 DNA sequence: TGCGCCAGCAGTGAGTTAGACAGGGGACCCTACAATGAGCAGTTCTTC. It specifies CASSELDRGPYNEQFF.

The chain uses TRBV2 and TRBJ2-4, with 7 nucleotides matching TRBD1. The CDR3 extends over 15 amino acids. V was pared by 6 bases and J by 0 bases, with 5 bases of the junction left unmatched. CDR1 and CDR2 from the germline V gene are SNHLY and FYNNEI. CDR3 region: CASSLTGIAKNIQYF. The CDR3 DNA follows: TGTGCCAGCAGCTTGACAGGGATAGCCAAAAACATTCAGTACTTC.

The chain recombines TRBV29-1 with TRBJ1-1, with D perhaps TRBD1 (5 bases). Trimming removed 6 bases from V and 0 bases from J, with 14 bases in between. Germline loops: CDR1 SQVTM, CDR2 ANQGSEA. The CDR3 sequence is 14 residues long. The CDR3 bases are TGCAGCGTGTGGGGCAGTGATATGAACACTGAAGCTTTCTTT. Protein sequence: CSVWGSDMNTEAFF.

This clone showed up just once. The CDR3 DNA follows: TGTGCCAGCTTTTGGAGTGGGTCCCCACATGGCTACACCTTC. Its translation: CASFWSGSPHGYTF. The chain employs TRBV2 and TRBJ1-2; D unresolved. The CDR3 totals 14 residues. Germline-derived CDR1 and CDR2 are SNHLY and FYNNEI. The V and J ends lost 8 bases and 6 bases respectively, with 19 bases between them.

V and J are TRBV25-1 and TRBJ1-5; no reliable D call. V lost 4 bases, J lost 7 bases, and 8 bases lay in between. Germline loops: CDR1 MGHDK, CDR2 SYGVNS. This CDR3 is 12 amino acids long. CDR3 nucleotides: TGTGCCAGCAGTGTTGGTAGACAGCCCCAGCATTTT. It yields the protein CASSVGRQPQHF.

Notes on this clone: This specimen includes other DNA sequences encoding the same CDR3. This sequence joins TRBV6-5 and TRBJ1-3; 7 nucleotides match TRBD1. V lost 5 bases and J lost 4; bases outside the gene matches: 8. The germline V gene encodes CDR1 MNHEY and CDR2 SVGAGI. This CDR3 spans 15 amino acids. CDR3: CASSPTGARGNTIYF. CDR3 coding DNA: TGTGCCAGCAGTCCCACAGGGGCGAGGGGAAACACCATATATTTT.

The chain employs TRBV5-1 and TRBJ1-4; unclear D gene. V was shortened by 1 base and J by 6 bases, with 16 bases between the two germline ends. CDR1 and CDR2 (germline): SGHRS, YFSETQ. CDR3 length: 16 amino acids. The CDR3 region has the DNA TGCGCCAGCAGCTTGAATACCCTAGCACGGGATGAAAAACTGTTTTTT. Residues: CASSLNTLARDEKLFF.

The chain joins TRBV19 to TRBJ2-1; 10 bases are shared with TRBD1. The CDR3 runs to 18 residues. V dropped 3 bases and J dropped 8; count of bases not matched to a gene: 16. CDR1 and CDR2 from the germline V gene are LNHDA and SQIVND (reference sequence). The CDR3 region is CASSMDVTRDRGGDEQFF. The DNA of the CDR3 is TGTGCCAGTAGTATGGATGTAACGCGGGACAGGGGCGGGGATGAGCAGTTCTTC.

The rearrangement uses TRBV6-5 and TRBJ2-7; D is possibly TRBD2 (5 bases). The germline V gene has CDR1 MNHEY and CDR2 SVGAGI. Trimming took 7 bases from V and 0 from J, leaving 16 bases between them. CDR3 length: 15 residues. The CDR3 reads CASKSSQGSSYEQYF. The CDR3 DNA sequence: TGTGCCAGCAAATCGTCGCAAGGGAGCTCCTACGAGCAGTACTTC.

This chain connects TRBV6-5 to TRBJ1-6; maybe TRBD1 (5 bases). V lost 11 bases to trimming and J lost 7 bases, with 21 bases between them. There are 15 residues in the CDR3. In germline, CDR1 is MNHEY, CDR2 SVGAGI. In DNA, the CDR3 is TGTGCCGGGTCGACCGGGCCTGGGGGGAATTCACCCCTCCACTTT. Its protein product is CAGSTGPGGNSPLHF.

The chain couples TRBV30 to TRBJ1-4, with TRBD1 matching 11 bases. CDR1 and CDR2 from the germline V gene are GTSNPN and SVGIG (reference sequence). CDR3 length: 15 amino acids. Trimming cost V 5 bases and J 7 bases; bases outside gene matches: 9. DNA of the CDR3: TGTGCCTGGGTCGAACCCGGGACAGGGGGTGAAAAACTGTTTTTT. Encoded protein: CAWVEPGTGGEKLFF.

The gene calls are TRBV2 and TRBJ2-3, with TRBD1 matching over 10 bases. CDR1 and CDR2 (germline): SNHLY, FYNNEI. After removal of 2 bases from V and 5 bases from J, the junction contained 13 bases not matched to a gene. CDR3 length: 18 residues. The DNA of the CDR3 is TGTGCCAGCAGTGAACTCGGTGAGGGACAGGGGATGAGAGATACGCAGTATTTT. Translated: CASSELGEGQGMRDTQYF.

V usage is TRBV29-1 and J usage is TRBJ1-2; 7 bases are a match to TRBD1. Germline V gene sequence: CDR1 SQVTM, CDR2 ANQGSEA. V was clipped by 0 bases and J by 11 bases; unmatched bases: 15. The CDR3 sequence is 15 residues long. In DNA form, the CDR3 reads TGCAGCGTTGAAGATCTTTGGGACAGCGATTTGAGGTACACCTTC. Translated: CSVEDLWDSDLRYTF.

The rearrangement joins TRBV25-1 to TRBJ1-2; 11 nucleotides agree with TRBD1. V gave up 6 bases and J gave up 6 bases; unmatched junction bases: 3. In germline, CDR1 is MGHDK, CDR2 SYGVNS. CDR3 size: 13 residues. CDR3 bases: TGTGCCAGCAGCTGGACAGGGGGCGATGGCTACACCTTC. Its translation is CASSWTGGDGYTF.

The chain combines TRBV14 with TRBJ1-1, with D possibly matching TRBD1 (5 bases). Germline V gene sequence: CDR1 SGHDN, CDR2 FVKESK. This CDR3 is built from 12 residues. Trimming stripped 0 bases from V and 10 bases from J, with 9 bases between. The CDR3 DNA reads TGTGCCAGCAGCCAAGAGGGGCGTCGAGCTTTCTTT. The encoded protein is CASSQEGRRAFF.

This sequence joins TRBV15 and TRBJ1-2, with 7 bases fitting TRBD1. The J segment lost 2 bases and the V segment lost 2 bases, leaving 5 bases of the junction unmatched. This CDR3 contains 15 residues. The germline gives CDR1 LNHNV, CDR2 YYDKDF (reference sequence). The CDR3 sequence: CATSRQQGPNYGYTF. CDR3 nucleotides: TGTGCCACCAGCAGACAACAGGGGCCCAACTATGGCTACACCTTC.

This clone occurred once. The CDR3 protein is CASSPGTSRDGELFF. The CDR3 coding sequence is TGTGCCAGCAGCCCCGGGACTAGCCGGGACGGGGAGCTGTTTTTT. The rearrangement joins TRBV11-3 to TRBJ2-2, with 9 positions matching TRBD2. The V gene's germline CDR1 is SGHNT and CDR2 YENEEA. This CDR3 is built from 15 residues. The V segment lost 5 bases and the J segment 7 bases; nucleotides outside the gene matches: 8.

This clone showed up just a few times. CDR3 amino acids: CASSFLGGEQYV. The DNA for the CDR3 is TGTGCCAGCAGCTTTTTAGGGGGCGAGCAGTACGTC. This rearrangement joins TRBV7-9 to TRBJ2-7; tentative D call: TRBD1 (6 bases). Germline V gene sequence: CDR1 SEHNR, CDR2 FQNEAQ (reference sequence). V was cut by 3 bases and J by 6 bases, with 9 bases left in between. This CDR3 has 12 amino acids.

The table lists this clone with a few counts. The genes are TRBV2 and TRBJ1-6; D perhaps matches TRBD1 (6 bases). With 9 bases removed from V and 7 bases from J, the gap between germline ends came to 16 bases. The V gene's germline CDR1 is SNHLY and CDR2 FYNNEI. The CDR3 contains 14 residues. The CDR3 is CARAKQGWNSPLHF. The CDR3 coding sequence is TGTGCCAGAGCAAAGCAGGGGTGGAATTCACCCCTCCACTTT.

J is TRBJ2-7 and V is TRBV12-1; the listed D gene, TRBD2, was not tested against the DNA. TRBV12-1 is a pseudogene locus. This CDR3 is 11 amino acids long. The CDR3 here is CASSSGDEQYV. CDR3 in DNA: TGTGCCAGCAGCTCGGGGGACGAGCAGTACGTC.

This clone has a handful of counts. The gene calls are TRBV12-3 or TRBV12-4 and TRBJ2-7, with TRBD1 matching over 8 bases. The J segment lost 5 bases and the V segment lost 3 bases, leaving 3 bases of the junction unmatched. The CDR3 extends over 13 amino acids. Written as DNA, the CDR3 is TGTGCCAGCAGTTTCGGACAGGGTAACGAGCAGTACTTC. It codes for CASSFGQGNEQYF.

This clone has a count of ten or more. V and J are TRBV7-9 and TRBJ1-4, with TRBD1 as a possible D gene (5 bases). The germline V gene has CDR1 SEHNR and CDR2 FQNEAQ (reference sequence). V was trimmed by 1 base and J by 6 bases, leaving 9 bases between them. This CDR3 spans 14 amino acids. The CDR3 sequence is CASSLGGNYEKLFF. The CDR3 bases are TGTGCCAGCAGCTTAGGGGGCAACTATGAAAAACTGTTTTTT.

The table lists this clone with a count of one. The rearrangement uses TRBV18 and TRBJ2-7; 9 nucleotides line up with TRBD1. Germline CDR1 is KGHSH and CDR2 is LQKENI. The length of the CDR3 is 13 residues. The trim removed 6 bases at V and 4 bases at J, leaving 4 bases unmatched. CDR3 in amino acids: CASSKTGGYEQYF. Here the CDR3 DNA reads TGTGCCAGCTCCAAGACAGGGGGGTACGAGCAGTACTTC.

The rearrangement links TRBV19 to TRBJ1-2, with 7 bases matching TRBD1. V trimming: 4 bases; J trimming: 1 base; junction bases outside the gene matches: 3. CDR3 length: 14 residues. Germline V gene data show CDR1 as LNHDA and CDR2 as SQIVND (reference sequence). The CDR3 loop reads CASSRGTVNYGYTF. The CDR3 region has the DNA TGTGCCAGTAGTAGAGGGACAGTTAACTATGGCTACACCTTC.

The gene calls are TRBV7-9 and TRBJ1-3; a possible D gene is TRBD1 (6 bases). This CDR3 comprises 16 residues. Germline V lookup: CDR1 SEHNR, CDR2 FQNEAQ (reference sequence). Trimming stripped 5 bases from V and 0 bases from J, with 14 bases between. The CDR3, as DNA: TGTGCCAGCAGCCTTTCCGGGACACTCTCTGGAAACACCATATATTTT. It is translated as CASSLSGTLSGNTIYF. The entire variable domain, with the rest obtained from reference TRBV7-9 and TRBJ1-3, is as follows: DTGVSQNPRHKITKRGQNVTFRCDPISEHNRLYWYRQTLGQGPEFLTYFQNEAQLEKSRLLSDRFSAERPKGSFSTLEIQRTEQGDSAMYLCASSLSGTLSGNTIYFGEGSWLTVV.

This chain connects TRBV6-6 to TRBJ2-2, with 7 bases that match TRBD1. Unmatched junction bases numbered 4, after V lost 6 bases and J lost 3 bases. The CDR3 contains 14 residues. CDR1 and CDR2 from the germline V gene are MNHNY and SVGAGI (reference sequence). As DNA, the CDR3 is TGTGCCAGCAGGTTAACAGGGGACACCGGGGAGCTGTTTTTT. Translating it yields CASRLTGDTGELFF.

The J gene is TRBJ1-2, the V gene TRBV20-1, with unresolved D. Trimming stripped 3 bases from V and 7 bases from J, with 12 bases between. The CDR3 spans 12 residues. CDR1 is DFQATT, CDR2 SNEGSKA, per germline (reference sequence). The CDR3 spells CSASPPHGGYTF. The DNA for the CDR3 is TGCAGTGCTAGTCCCCCCCACGGTGGCTACACCTTC.